One sample yielded the 9 T cell receptor beta chains listed below, sequenced in a study of T cells in women clearing cervical HPV infection (dated by TCRdb to 2016 to 2019). The library was built by means of the immunoSEQ multiplex PCR assay. The table was pulled from immuneACCESS by TCRdb, which kept in-frame rearrangements only. Such tables lose some clones; where checked, under half of the loss comes from unresolved V genes, and the rest has no known cause. In this sample's table one finds roughly 21,000 clones. 6% of the sample rests with the top ten. The material sequenced was blood buffy coat. These receptors came from a woman aged 18-69 years with a cervical HPV16 infection that either progressed to CIN3+ or cleared (not recorded which).

Comment on this clone: The CDR3 end lies 3 residues beyond the end of the read and is filled in from the germline J gene. The chain has TRBV20-1 and TRBJ2-1; 9 bases agree with TRBD1. The CDR3 is 13 amino acids. Trimming removed 6 bases from V and 6 bases from J; junction bases left unmatched: 6. CDR1 is DFQATT and CDR2 is SNEGSKA in the germline V gene (reference sequence). The CDR3 DNA, read in part, is TGCAGTGCCGGGACAGGGAGGGGCAATGAG. Its translation is CSAGTGRGNE. The full-length CDR3 reads as CSAGTGRGNEQFF.

This clone is identified as medium-sized from frequency. Read coverage stops 3 residues before the CDR3 terminus; the germline J gene supplies the remainder. V and J are TRBV6-2 or TRBV6-3 and TRBJ2-3; 11 nucleotides agree with TRBD2. In germline, CDR1 is MNHEY, CDR2 SVGEGT. The junction had 2 bases not matched to a gene; V was cut back by 2 bases and J by 4 bases. The CDR3 contains 15 residues. The CDR3 bases that were read are TGTGCCAGCAGTTACACTAGCGGGAGCCCAGATACG. Protein product: CASSYTSGSPDT. The full CDR3 is CASSYTSGSPDTQYF.

A remark on this clone: The read terminates 3 residues ahead of where the CDR3 ends, so the germline J gene completes it. The rearrangement joins TRBV7-3 to TRBJ2-7, with TRBD2 identical over 10 bases. V shed 3 bases, J shed 0 bases, and the junction held 2 bases outside the gene matches. The CDR3 is 15 amino acids. Germline-derived CDR1 and CDR2 are SGHTA and FQGTGA. The chain's CDR3 is CASSFSGRISYEQYF. The CDR3 bases that were read are TGTGCCAGCAGCTTTAGCGGGAGGATCTCCTACGAG.

Comment on this clone: From the germline J gene comes the end of the CDR3, since the read stops 3 residues before it. V and J are TRBV6-4 and TRBJ2-1; 10 bases map to TRBD1. Germline assignment: CDR1 MRHNA and CDR2 SNTAGT. The J segment lost 8 bases and the V segment lost 6 bases, leaving 1 base of the junction unmatched. The CDR3 covers 12 residues. Partial CDR3 DNA: TGTGCCAGCAGGACAGGGGGCCATGAG. This codes for CASRTGGHE. In full, the CDR3 reads CASRTGGHEQFF.

On this clone: The missing CDR3 end, 3 residues past where the read stops, is filled in from the germline J gene. The V call is TRBV20-1, the J call TRBJ1-2; TRBD1 aligns across 11 bases. This CDR3 contains 13 residues. V trimming: 6 bases; J trimming: 5 bases; junction bases outside the gene matches: 5. In germline, CDR1 is DFQATT, CDR2 SNEGSKA (reference sequence). Here the CDR3 reads CSAGTGGVYGYTF. CDR3 DNA (partial): TGCAGTGCAGGGACAGGGGGGGTATATGGC.

Notes on this clone: Read sequence stops 3 residues before the CDR3 end, and the germline J gene provides the missing end. V usage is TRBV6-2 or TRBV6-3 and J usage is TRBJ2-2; TRBD2 agrees at 10 bases. V lost 6 bases to trimming and J lost 2 bases; unmatched junction nucleotides: 3. Germline V gene lookup returns CDR1 MNHEY and CDR2 SVGEGT. This CDR3 contains 15 residues. CDR3 sequence: CASRASGSNTGELFF. CDR3 bases read: TGTGCCAGCAGAGCTAGCGGGAGTAACACCGGGGAG.

A word on this clone: The read stops 3 residues short of the end of the CDR3; the missing end is completed from the germline J gene. V is TRBV30 and J is TRBJ2-5, with 8 bases fitting TRBD2. V trimming: 2 bases; J trimming: 1 base; junction bases outside the gene matches: 6. The germline gives CDR1 GTSNPN, CDR2 SVGIG (reference sequence). This CDR3 contains 15 residues. The CDR3 DNA, read in part, is TGTGCCTGGAGTCCGGGGGGGGACTTCCAAGAGACC. Protein: CAWSPGGDFQET. The full-length CDR3 reads as CAWSPGGDFQETQYF.

Turning to this clone: The DNA ends 3 residues before the CDR3 does, and the rest of the CDR3 is filled in from the germline J gene. V and J are TRBV7-2 and TRBJ2-3, with TRBD2 matching 9 bases. The germline gives CDR1 SGHTA, CDR2 FQGNSA. The CDR3 is made up of 16 amino acids. The junction had 2 bases not matched to a gene; V was cut back by 0 bases and J by 1 base. CDR3: CASSLAASGGTDTQYF. The covered CDR3 bases are TGTGCCAGCAGCTTAGCCGCTAGCGGGGGCACAGATACG.

For this clone: The read stops 3 residues short of the end of the CDR3; the missing end is completed from the germline J gene. The chain uses TRBV5-1 and TRBJ2-1, with 8 positions matching TRBD1. The junction had 14 bases not matched to a gene; V was cut back by 0 bases and J by 9 bases. The CDR3 sequence is 17 residues long. Looked up from germline, CDR1 is SGHRS and CDR2 is YFSETQ. The sequenced part of the CDR3 DNA is TGCGCCAGCAGCTTGGGACCGGGACAGGTAATATATAGTGAG. It codes for CASSLGPGQVIYSE. The whole CDR3 is CASSLGPGQVIYSEQFF.